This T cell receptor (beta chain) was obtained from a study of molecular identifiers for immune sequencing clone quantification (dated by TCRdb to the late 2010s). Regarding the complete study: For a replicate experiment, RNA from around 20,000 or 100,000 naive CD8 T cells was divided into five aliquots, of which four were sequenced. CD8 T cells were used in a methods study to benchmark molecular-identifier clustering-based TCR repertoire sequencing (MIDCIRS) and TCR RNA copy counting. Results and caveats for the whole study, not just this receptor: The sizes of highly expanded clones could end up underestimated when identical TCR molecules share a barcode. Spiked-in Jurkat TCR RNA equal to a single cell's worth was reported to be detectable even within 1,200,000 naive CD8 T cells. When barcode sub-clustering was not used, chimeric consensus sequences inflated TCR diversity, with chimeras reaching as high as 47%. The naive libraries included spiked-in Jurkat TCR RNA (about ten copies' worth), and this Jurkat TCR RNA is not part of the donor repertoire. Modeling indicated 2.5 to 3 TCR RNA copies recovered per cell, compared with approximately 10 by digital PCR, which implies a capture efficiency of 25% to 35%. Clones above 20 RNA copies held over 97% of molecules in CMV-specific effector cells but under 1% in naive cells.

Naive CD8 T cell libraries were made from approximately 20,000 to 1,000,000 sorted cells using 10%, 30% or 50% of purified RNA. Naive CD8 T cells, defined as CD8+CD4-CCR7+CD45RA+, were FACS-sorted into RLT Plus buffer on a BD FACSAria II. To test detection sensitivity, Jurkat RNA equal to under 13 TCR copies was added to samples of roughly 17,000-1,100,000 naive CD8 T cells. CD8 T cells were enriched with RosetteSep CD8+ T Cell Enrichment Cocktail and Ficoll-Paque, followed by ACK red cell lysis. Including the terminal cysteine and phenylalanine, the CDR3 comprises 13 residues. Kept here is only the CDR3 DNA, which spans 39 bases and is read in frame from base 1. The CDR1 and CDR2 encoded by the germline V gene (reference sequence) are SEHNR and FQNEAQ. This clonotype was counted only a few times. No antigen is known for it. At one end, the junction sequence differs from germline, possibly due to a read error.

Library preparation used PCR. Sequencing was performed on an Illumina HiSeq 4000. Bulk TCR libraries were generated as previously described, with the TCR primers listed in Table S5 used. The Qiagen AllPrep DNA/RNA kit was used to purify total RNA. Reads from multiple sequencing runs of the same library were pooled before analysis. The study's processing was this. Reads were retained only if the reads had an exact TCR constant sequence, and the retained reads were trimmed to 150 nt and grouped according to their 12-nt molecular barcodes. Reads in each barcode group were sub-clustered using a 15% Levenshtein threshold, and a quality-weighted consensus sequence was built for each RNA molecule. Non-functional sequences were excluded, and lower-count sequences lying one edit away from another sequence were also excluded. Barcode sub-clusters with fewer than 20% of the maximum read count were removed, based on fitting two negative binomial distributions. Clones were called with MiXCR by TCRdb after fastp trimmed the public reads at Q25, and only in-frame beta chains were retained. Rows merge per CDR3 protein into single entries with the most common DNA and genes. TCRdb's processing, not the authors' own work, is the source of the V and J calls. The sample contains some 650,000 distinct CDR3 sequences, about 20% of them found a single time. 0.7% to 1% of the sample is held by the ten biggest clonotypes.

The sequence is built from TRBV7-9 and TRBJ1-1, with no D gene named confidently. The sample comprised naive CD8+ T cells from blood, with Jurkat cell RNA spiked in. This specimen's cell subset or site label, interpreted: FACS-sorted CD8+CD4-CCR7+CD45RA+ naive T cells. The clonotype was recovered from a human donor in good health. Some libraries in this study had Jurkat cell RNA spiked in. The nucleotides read TGTGCCAGCAGCCAAGGACTTAACACTGAAACTTTCTTT. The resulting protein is CASSQGLNTETFF.